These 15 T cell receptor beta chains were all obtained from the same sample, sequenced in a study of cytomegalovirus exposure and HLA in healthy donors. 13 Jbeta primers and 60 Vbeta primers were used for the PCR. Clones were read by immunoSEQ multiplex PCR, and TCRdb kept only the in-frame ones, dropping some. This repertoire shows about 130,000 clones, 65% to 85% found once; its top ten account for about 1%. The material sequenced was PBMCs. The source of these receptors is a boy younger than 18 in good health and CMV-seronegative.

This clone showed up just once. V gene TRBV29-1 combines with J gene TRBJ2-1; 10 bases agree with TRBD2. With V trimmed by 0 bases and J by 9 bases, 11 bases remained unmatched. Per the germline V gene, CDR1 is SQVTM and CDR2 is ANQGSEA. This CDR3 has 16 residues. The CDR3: CSVEDWTSGQSSEQFF. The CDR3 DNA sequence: TGCAGCGTTGAAGATTGGACTAGCGGCCAATCCAGTGAGCAGTTCTTC.

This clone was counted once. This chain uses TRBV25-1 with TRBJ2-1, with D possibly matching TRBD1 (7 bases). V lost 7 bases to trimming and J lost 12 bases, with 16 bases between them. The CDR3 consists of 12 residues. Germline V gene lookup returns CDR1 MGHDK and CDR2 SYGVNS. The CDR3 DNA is TGTGCCAGCATGGGGACTCCAGGGGGGCAGTTCTTC. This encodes CASMGTPGGQFF.

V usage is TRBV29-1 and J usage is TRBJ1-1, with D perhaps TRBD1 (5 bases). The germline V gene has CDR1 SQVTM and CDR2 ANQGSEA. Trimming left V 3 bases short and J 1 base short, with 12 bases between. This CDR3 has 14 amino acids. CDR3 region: CSVDPGEENTEAFF. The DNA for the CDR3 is TGCAGCGTTGACCCGGGGGAGGAGAACACTGAAGCTTTCTTT.

The CDR3 sequence is CASSSTSRLAGVSEQYF. Written as DNA, the CDR3 is TGTGCCAGCAGCTCAACCTCCAGACTAGCGGGAGTGTCTGAGCAGTACTTC. The chain links TRBV13 to TRBJ2-7; TRBD2 matches at 12 bases. This CDR3 has 17 residues. The V gene end was trimmed by 4 bases and the J gene end by 7 bases; junction bases not matched to a gene: 14. The germline gives CDR1 PRHDT, CDR2 FYEKMQ (reference sequence).

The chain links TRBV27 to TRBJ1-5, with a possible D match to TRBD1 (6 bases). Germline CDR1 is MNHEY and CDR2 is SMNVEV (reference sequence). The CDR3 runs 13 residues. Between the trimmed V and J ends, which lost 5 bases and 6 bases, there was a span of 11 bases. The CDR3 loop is CASSTGLAQPQHF. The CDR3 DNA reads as TGTGCCAGCAGTACAGGGCTAGCTCAGCCCCAGCATTTT.

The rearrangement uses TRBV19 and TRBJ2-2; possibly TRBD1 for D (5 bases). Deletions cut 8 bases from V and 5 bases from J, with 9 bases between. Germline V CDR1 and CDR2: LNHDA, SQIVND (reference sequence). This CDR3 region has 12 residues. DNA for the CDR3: TGTGCCAGTGGAAGGGGAACCGGGGAGCTGTTTTTT. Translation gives CASGRGTGELFF.

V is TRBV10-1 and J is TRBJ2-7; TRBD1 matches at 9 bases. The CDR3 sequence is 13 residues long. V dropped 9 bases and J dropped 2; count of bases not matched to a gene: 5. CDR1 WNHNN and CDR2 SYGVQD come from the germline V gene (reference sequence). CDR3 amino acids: CASGQGKAYEQYF. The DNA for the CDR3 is TGCGCCAGTGGACAGGGGAAAGCCTACGAGCAGTACTTC.

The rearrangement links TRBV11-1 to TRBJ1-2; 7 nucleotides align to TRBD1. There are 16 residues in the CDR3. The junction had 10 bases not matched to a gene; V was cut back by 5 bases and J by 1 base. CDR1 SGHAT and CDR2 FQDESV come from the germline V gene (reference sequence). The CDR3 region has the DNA TGTGCCAGCAGCCCCGGACAGGCGAAAGTTAACTATGGCTACACCTTC. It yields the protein CASSPGQAKVNYGYTF.

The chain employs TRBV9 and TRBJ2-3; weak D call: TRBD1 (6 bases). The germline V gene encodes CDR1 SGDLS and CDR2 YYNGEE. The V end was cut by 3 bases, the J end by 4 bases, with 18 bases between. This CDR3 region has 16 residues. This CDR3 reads CASSGEGGRGPDTQYF. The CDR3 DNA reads TGTGCCAGCAGCGGAGAAGGGGGTCGGGGACCAGATACGCAGTATTTT.

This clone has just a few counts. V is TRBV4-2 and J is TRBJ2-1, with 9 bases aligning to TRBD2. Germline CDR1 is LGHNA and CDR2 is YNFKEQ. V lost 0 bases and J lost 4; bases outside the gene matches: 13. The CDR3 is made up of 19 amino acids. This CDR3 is CASSQDQGLTSGYYNEQFF. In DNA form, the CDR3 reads TGTGCCAGCAGCCAAGATCAGGGATTGACTAGCGGTTATTACAATGAGCAGTTCTTC.

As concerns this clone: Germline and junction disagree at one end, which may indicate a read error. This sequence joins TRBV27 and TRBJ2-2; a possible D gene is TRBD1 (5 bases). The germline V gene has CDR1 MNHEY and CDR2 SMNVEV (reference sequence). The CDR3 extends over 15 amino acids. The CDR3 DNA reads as TGTGCCAGCAGTTTATCAGGGGCGAAGACCGGGGAGCTGTTTTTT. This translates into CASSLSGAKTGELFF.

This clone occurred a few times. CDR3 in amino acids: CASSVDIRRPLHF. DNA of the CDR3: TGTGCCAGCAGTGTCGACATCCGGCGTCCCCTCCACTTT. This chain links TRBV25-1 with TRBJ1-6; no definite D call. The germline V gene encodes CDR1 MGHDK and CDR2 SYGVNS. The CDR3 spans 13 residues. The germline V and J ends were trimmed by 4 bases and 13 bases, with 14 bases remaining between them. The full variable domain, with the rest looked up from reference TRBV25-1 and TRBJ1-6, is EADIYQTPRYLVIGTGKKITLECSQTMGHDKMYWYQQDPGMELHLIHYSYGVNSTEKGDLSSESTVSRIRTEHFPLTLESARPSHTSQYLCASSVDIRRPLHFGNGTRLTVT.

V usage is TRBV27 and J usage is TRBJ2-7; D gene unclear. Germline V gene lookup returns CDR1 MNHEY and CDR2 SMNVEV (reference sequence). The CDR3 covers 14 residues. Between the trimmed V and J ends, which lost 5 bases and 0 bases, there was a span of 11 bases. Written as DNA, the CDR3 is TGTGCCAGCAGTCTACGGCGGAGCTCCTACGAGCAGTACTTC. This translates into CASSLRRSSYEQYF.

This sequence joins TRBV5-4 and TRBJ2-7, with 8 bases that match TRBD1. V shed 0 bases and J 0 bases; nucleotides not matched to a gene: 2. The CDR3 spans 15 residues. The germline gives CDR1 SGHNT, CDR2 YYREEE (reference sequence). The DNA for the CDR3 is TGTGCCAGCAGCTTGGAGGGACAGGCCTCCTACGAGCAGTACTTC. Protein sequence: CASSLEGQASYEQYF. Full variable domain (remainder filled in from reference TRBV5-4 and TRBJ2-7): ETGVTQSPTHLIKTRGQQVTLRCSSQSGHNTVSWYQQALGQGPQFIFQYYREEENGRGNFPPRFSGLQFPNYSSELNVNALELDDSALYLCASSLEGQASYEQYFGPGTRLTVT.

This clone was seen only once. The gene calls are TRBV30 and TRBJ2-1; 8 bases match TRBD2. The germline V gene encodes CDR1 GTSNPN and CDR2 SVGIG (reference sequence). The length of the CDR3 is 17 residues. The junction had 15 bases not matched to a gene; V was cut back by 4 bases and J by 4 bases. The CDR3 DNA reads TGTGCCTGGACCGACCGAACCAGAGCTAGCGGGTACAATGAGCAGTTCTTC. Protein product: CAWTDRTRASGYNEQFF. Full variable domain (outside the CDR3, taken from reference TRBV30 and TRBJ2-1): SQTIHQWPATLVQPVGSPLSLECTVEGTSNPNLYWYRQAAGRGLQLLFYSVGIGQISSEVPQNLSASRPQDRQFILSSKKLLLSDSGFYLCAWTDRTRASGYNEQFFGPGTRLTVL.